Listed below are T cell receptor beta chains from one sample, sequenced in a study of chronic HIV infection and antiretroviral therapy. TCRdb itself ran the 5' RACE reads through MiXCR, one entry per CDR3 protein. This table holds fewer than 40,000 distinct CDR3 sequences, 7% to 10% found once. The source material was peripheral blood. Source of these receptors: an adult who had HIV and had not received antiretroviral therapy, or was an uninfected healthy control (not recorded which). Both conserved end residues are trimmed from each CDR3. For some rows the clone size is stated as once, few or many, or as a class when expanded; others skip it.

size,V,CDR3
few,TRBV4-2,ASSQSGEKYNEQF
many,TRBV27,ASSFLQMGTEAF
few,TRBV2,ASSEAQGRSTEAF
few,TRBV4-2,ASSLPATNEKLF
many,TRBV29-1,SVEGRQGAWEKLF
.,TRBV4-2,ASSQDSATRPYNEQF
few,TRBV27,ATRTGGDGYT
few,TRBV20-1,SARLAATDTQY
many,TRBV27,ASSLGAAGANYEQY
many,TRBV9,ASSVGRGRDEQY
many,TRBV29-1,SVDQGMNTEAF
many,TRBV29-1,SVDSLVAGEQY
.,TRBV5-1,ASSVTGGTPYNEQF
.,TRBV29-1,SVDAVADTQY
once,TRBV6-2/TRBV6-3,ASSRGDEAF
.,TRBV7-9,ASTPWGYGYT
few,TRBV3-1,ASSQKGANTEAF
many,TRBV4-1,ASSQDGDTQY
few,TRBV20-1,SASTTGPSYGYT
few,TRBV3-1,ASRKTGELF
.,TRBV3-1,ASSQLRANVLT
few,TRBV24-1,ATSAAGGAGETQY
few,TRBV3-1,ASSQDAGTKNIQY
.,TRBV29-1,SVEGEQGKNIQY
few,TRBV28,ASSLESGGLGNQPQH
many,TRBV18,ASSPRARDSYNSPLH
many,TRBV11-2,ASSLDSGGPTDTQY
few,TRBV5-8,ASSLAGEVQPQH
many,TRBV6-5,ASSPSGTNSYNEQF
few,TRBV4-3,ASSQMAGTGVIEQY
many,TRBV20-1,SAREDSFEQY
few,TRBV28,ASSLTGNTIY
.,TRBV3-1,ASSQGWQGTGNTIY
.,TRBV7-9,ASTPRDRIHEQY
.,TRBV4-1,ASSQARSFSNQPQH
many,TRBV7-2,ASSPVGGLGYT
.,TRBV4-1,ASSQDPAGLPYEQY
many,TRBV10-3,AISEPTGQATQY
few,TRBV9,ASSVGTNPLH
.,TRBV7-2,ASSGDRARFNYGYT
many,TRBV12-3/TRBV12-4,ASRSSKTDTQY
.,TRBV4-2,ASSPQWGQGNEQY
.,TRBV4-2,ASSQDRRVDGYT
few,TRBV4-2,ASSPTEARGRIYNEQF
many,TRBV7-7,ASSLGLAGGPVETQY
many,TRBV10-3,AISEMRETQY
many,TRBV7-2,ASSLAGTGTREQY
few,TRBV3-1,ASSRSGRSYEQY
few,TRBV20-1,SVQGFDQPQH
many,TRBV4-1,ASSPVRGSRDTEAF
many,TRBV5-1,ASSTGTSLRETQY
many,TRBV6-4,ASSETGGPDEQF
many,TRBV5-1,ASTGTSGGALF